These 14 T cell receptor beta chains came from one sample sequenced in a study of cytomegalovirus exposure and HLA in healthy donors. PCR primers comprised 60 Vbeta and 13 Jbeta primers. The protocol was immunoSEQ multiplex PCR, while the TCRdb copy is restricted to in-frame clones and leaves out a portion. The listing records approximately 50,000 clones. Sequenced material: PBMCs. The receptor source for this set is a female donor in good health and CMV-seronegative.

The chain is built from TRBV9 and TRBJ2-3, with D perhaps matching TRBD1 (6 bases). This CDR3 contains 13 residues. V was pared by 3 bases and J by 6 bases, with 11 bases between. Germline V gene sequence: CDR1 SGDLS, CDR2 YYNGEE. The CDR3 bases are TGTGCCAGCAGCGCCCCAGGGGTCGATACGCAGTATTTT. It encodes CASSAPGVDTQYF.

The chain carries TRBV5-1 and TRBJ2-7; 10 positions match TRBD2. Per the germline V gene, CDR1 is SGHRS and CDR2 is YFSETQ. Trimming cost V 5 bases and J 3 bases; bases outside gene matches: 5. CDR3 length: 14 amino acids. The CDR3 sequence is CASRPRTSGYEQYF. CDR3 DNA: TGCGCCAGCAGACCCCGGACTAGCGGCTACGAGCAGTACTTC.

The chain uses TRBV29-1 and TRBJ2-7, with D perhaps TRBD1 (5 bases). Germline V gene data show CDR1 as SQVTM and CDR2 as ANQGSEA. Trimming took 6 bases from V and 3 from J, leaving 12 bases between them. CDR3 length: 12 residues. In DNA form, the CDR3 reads TGCAGCGTGGCGACCGACAGCTACGAGCAGTACTTC. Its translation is CSVATDSYEQYF.

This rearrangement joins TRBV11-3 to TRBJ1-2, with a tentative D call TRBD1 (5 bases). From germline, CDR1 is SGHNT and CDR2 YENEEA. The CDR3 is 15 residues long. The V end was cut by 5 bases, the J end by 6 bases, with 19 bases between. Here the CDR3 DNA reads TGTGCCAGCAGCGCCCAATCGCGGGGGGACGATGGCTACACCTTC. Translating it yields CASSAQSRGDDGYTF.

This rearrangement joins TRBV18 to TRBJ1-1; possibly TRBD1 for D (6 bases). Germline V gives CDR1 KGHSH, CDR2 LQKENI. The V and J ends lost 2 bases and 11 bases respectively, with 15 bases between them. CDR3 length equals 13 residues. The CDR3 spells CASSPKQGVGAFF. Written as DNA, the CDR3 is TGTGCCAGCTCACCAAAACAGGGAGTTGGGGCTTTCTTT.

The CDR3 loop reads CASSLRDRANYEQYF. DNA for the CDR3: TGTGCCAGCAGCCTCCGGGACAGAGCAAACTACGAGCAGTACTTC. This rearrangement joins TRBV7-8 to TRBJ2-7, with 7 bases matching TRBD1. CDR3 length: 15 residues. Germline V CDR1 and CDR2: SGHVS, FQNEAQ. Trimming took 5 bases from V and 3 from J; bases not matched to a gene: 10. Using reference TRBV7-8 and TRBJ2-7 for the parts outside the CDR3, the full variable domain is GAGVSQSPRYKVAKRGQDVALRCDPISGHVSLFWYQQALGQGPEFLTYFQNEAQLDKSGLPSDRFFAERPEGSVSTLKIQRTQQEDSAVYLCASSLRDRANYEQYFGPGTRLTVT.

CDR3 amino acids: CSVAEGYTEAFF. CDR3 sequence (DNA): TGCAGCGTTGCAGAGGGCTACACTGAAGCTTTCTTT. The chain couples TRBV29-1 to TRBJ1-1; D gene uncertain. Trimming pared 4 bases from V and 3 bases from J, leaving 9 bases between. The CDR3 has 12 residues. Germline lookup yields CDR1 SQVTM and CDR2 ANQGSEA.

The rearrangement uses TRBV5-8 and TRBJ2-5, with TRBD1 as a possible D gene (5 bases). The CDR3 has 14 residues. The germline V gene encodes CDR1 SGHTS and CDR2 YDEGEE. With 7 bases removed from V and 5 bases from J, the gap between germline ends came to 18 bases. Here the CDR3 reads CASPYERGWETQYF. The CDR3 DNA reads TGTGCCAGCCCCTATGAAAGGGGATGGGAGACCCAGTACTTC.

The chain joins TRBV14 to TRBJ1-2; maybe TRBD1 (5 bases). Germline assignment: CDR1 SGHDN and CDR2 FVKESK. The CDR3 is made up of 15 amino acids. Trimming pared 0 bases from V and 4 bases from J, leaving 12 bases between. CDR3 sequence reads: CASSQDRARSYGYTF. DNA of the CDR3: TGTGCCAGCAGCCAAGACAGGGCCCGAAGCTATGGCTACACCTTC.

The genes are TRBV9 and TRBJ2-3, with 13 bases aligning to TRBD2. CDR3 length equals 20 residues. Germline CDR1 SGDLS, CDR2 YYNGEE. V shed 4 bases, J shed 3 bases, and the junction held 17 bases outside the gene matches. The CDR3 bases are TGTGCCAGCAGCCCCACTAGCGGGGGGGCTTGGTTGACGGGGACAGATACGCAGTATTTT. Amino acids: CASSPTSGGAWLTGTDTQYF.

CDR3 residues: CASLTSGGANTGELFF. The CDR3 DNA reads as TGTGCCAGCCTGACTAGCGGGGGGGCGAACACCGGGGAGCTGTTTTTT. The rearrangement links TRBV6-6 to TRBJ2-2; TRBD2 agrees at 14 bases. With V trimmed by 8 bases and J by 0 bases, 2 bases remained unmatched. This CDR3 is 16 amino acids long. Germline CDR1 reads MNHNY; CDR2 reads SVGAGI (reference sequence).

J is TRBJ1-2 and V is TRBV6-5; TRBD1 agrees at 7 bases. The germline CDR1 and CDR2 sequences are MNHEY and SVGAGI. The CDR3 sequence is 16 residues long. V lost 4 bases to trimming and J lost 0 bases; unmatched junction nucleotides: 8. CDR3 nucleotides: TGTGCCAGCAGTTCGTCCGGGACAGCAGCTAACTATGGCTACACCTTC. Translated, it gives CASSSSGTAANYGYTF.

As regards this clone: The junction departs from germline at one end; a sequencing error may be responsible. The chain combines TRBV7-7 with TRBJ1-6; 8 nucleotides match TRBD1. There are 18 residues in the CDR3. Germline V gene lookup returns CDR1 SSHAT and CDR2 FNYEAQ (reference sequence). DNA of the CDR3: TGTGCTAGCAGCTTAGGGTCGGACAGGGAAACACATAAGCCACCCCTCCACTTT. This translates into CASSLGSDRETHKPPLHF.

The CDR3 is CASSQSRTEVYGYTF. In DNA, the CDR3 is TGCGCCAGCAGCCAATCGCGGACAGAGGTCTATGGCTACACCTTC. This chain connects TRBV4-1 to TRBJ1-2; perhaps TRBD1 as D (6 bases). The CDR3 runs 15 residues. The V and J ends lost 2 bases and 4 bases respectively, with 14 bases between them. Germline V gives CDR1 MGHRA, CDR2 YSYEKL.